This TCR beta chain was found in a study of shared clonotypes between healthy human individuals. Donors, healthy HIV-negative adults, lacked recent acute infections or vaccinations. The CDR3 length is 13 residues. Each sorted subset replicate got 200 ng genomic DNA, roughly 33,000 genomes. In the study's own analysis: Filtering differed because ImmunoSEQ produced junction-only sequences that carried no quality scores. The data were produced by immunoSEQ multiplex PCR, yet TCRdb's version contains in-frame clones alone and is incomplete. The V and J calls and clone size are taken from that table; D and trimming were inferred from the DNA. Among about 2.4 million clones listed, roughly 92% were seen once.

Sequenced sample: naive CD4+ T cells sorted from blood. Subset given: CD45RA+ positively selected. This sequence was found in a man younger than 35 in good health. The V and J genes are TRBV21-1 and TRBJ2-7; the table assigns TRBD2, which was not confirmed against the DNA. TRBV21-1 has pseudogene status. The CDR3, as DNA: TGTGCCACGGCGGGAGGCAAACCCTACGAGCAGTACTTC. As protein: CATAGGKPYEQYF.